This T cell receptor (beta chain) was observed in a study of blood T cell repertoires in COVID-19. CDR3 length equals 18 residues. Trimming cost V 9 bases and J 4 bases; bases outside gene matches: 17. Germline assignment: CDR1 MRHNA and CDR2 SNTAGT. TCRdb's table, derived via immunoSEQ multiplex PCR, lists solely in-frame clones and lacks some. The sample records about 62,000 clones, 85% to 90% being singletons. The chain has TRBV6-4 and TRBJ2-6, with 8 bases that match TRBD2. Input material: peripheral blood. This TCR was recovered from a man between 65 and 85 years old with acute or convalescent COVID-19. CDR3 sequence reads: CARSAGGARWAGANVLTF. In nucleotides, the CDR3 is TGTGCCAGGTCGGCGGGGGGCGCAAGGTGGGCCGGGGCCAACGTCCTGACTTTC.